The 18 T cell receptor beta chains below all came from one sample that was sequenced in a study of shared clonotypes between healthy human individuals (dated by TCRdb to 2018 to 2021). The method was the immunoSEQ multiplex PCR assay. TCRdb provides this immuneACCESS table in a form limited to in-frame rearrangements. Some clones are lacking; in checked studies, under half of them reflect an unresolved V gene, and why the rest are absent is not known. A total of roughly 2.4 million clones appear in this sample, approximately 94% of them only once. The ten largest clones add up to roughly 0.13% of the sample. Sequencing used naive CD4+ T cells sorted from blood. The cell subset or site label here, explained by the study, means: CD45RA+ positively selected. These receptors were taken from a man younger than 35 in good health.

DNA for the CDR3: TGTGCCATCCGGGACGCCTTGGGGGAGCTGTTTTTT. Translated: CAIRDALGELFF. V is TRBV10-3 and J is TRBJ2-2, with D perhaps given as TRBD1 or TRBD2 (5 bases each). Per the germline V gene, CDR1 is ENHRY and CDR2 is SYGVKD. The V and J ends lost 8 bases and 8 bases respectively, with 12 bases between them. The CDR3 length is 12 residues.

V usage is TRBV7-2 and J usage is TRBJ1-6, with D uncertain. The CDR3 is made up of 18 amino acids. Germline CDR1 reads SGHTA; CDR2 reads FQGNSA. V was trimmed by 1 base and J by 0 bases, leaving 13 bases between them. The CDR3 DNA reads TGTGCCAGCAGCTTAGACCCGCAAGGTCACTCCTATAATTCACCCCTCCACTTT. Its translation: CASSLDPQGHSYNSPLHF.

V is TRBV12-2 and J is TRBJ2-7. TRBV12-2 is assigned pseudogene status. The CDR3 length is 16 residues. The CDR3 bases are TGTGCAAGTCGCTTTGAGCTTCCAGGCGGACCATACGAGCAGTACTTC. This gives the protein CASRFELPGGPYEQYF.

This sequence joins TRBV6-5 and TRBJ2-5; D uncertain. The germline V gene has CDR1 MNHEY and CDR2 SVGAGI. Trimming shortened V by 4 bases and J by 5 bases, and 17 bases separated the two germline ends. The CDR3 has 15 residues. The CDR3 DNA is TGTGCCAGCAGTTTCCAGAGGCACACCAGGGAGACCCAGTACTTC. Translated, it gives CASSFQRHTRETQYF.

With respect to this clone: Other DNA sequences in the sample encode the same CDR3. The CDR3 nucleotides read TGCGCCAGCAGCTTGGAGCACGAGCAGTACTTC. This translates into CASSLEHEQYF. The rearrangement links TRBV5-1 to TRBJ2-7; no clear D gene. Trimming cost V 0 bases and J 5 bases, with 3 bases left between them. The CDR3 has 11 residues. Germline V lookup: CDR1 SGHRS, CDR2 YFSETQ.

This sequence joins TRBV5-8 and TRBJ2-7; 10 bases fit TRBD1. J was trimmed by 8 bases and V by 4 bases; bases with no gene match: 12. CDR1 and CDR2 from the germline V gene are SGHTS and YDEGEE. The CDR3 covers 15 residues. Written as DNA, the CDR3 is TGTGCCAGCAGCAAGGGGACAGGGGTTTGGGACAAGCAGTACTTC. Protein sequence: CASSKGTGVWDKQYF.

The chain recombines TRBV28 with TRBJ1-3, with D perhaps matching TRBD1 (6 bases). Germline CDR1 is MDHEN and CDR2 is SYDVKM. This CDR3 contains 14 residues. V shed 6 bases and J shed 0 bases, with 9 bases lying between them. The CDR3 sequence: CASRTQGSGNTIYF. The CDR3 coding sequence is TGTGCCAGCAGGACACAGGGCTCTGGAAACACCATATATTTT.

The chain joins TRBV11-2 to TRBJ2-7; 9 bases are shared with TRBD2. After removal of 7 bases from V and 2 bases from J, the junction contained 6 bases not matched to a gene. Germline lookup yields CDR1 SGHAT and CDR2 FQNNGV. The CDR3 sequence is 14 residues long. Here the CDR3 reads CASTLTSGPYEQYF. The CDR3 bases are TGTGCCAGCACCCTAACTAGCGGGCCCTACGAGCAGTACTTC.

V gene TRBV21-1 combines with J gene TRBJ2-1. TRBV21-1 is termed a pseudogene. This CDR3 contains 18 residues. The CDR3 DNA is TGTGCCAGCAGCCCAAAGCCGGCACTTCCTCACCTCGACAATGAGCAGTTCTTC. This translates into CASSPKPALPHLDNEQFF.

The chain is built from TRBV5-4 and TRBJ1-1; tentative D call: TRBD1 (5 bases). Germline values: CDR1 SGHNT, CDR2 YYREEE (reference sequence). The CDR3 extends over 15 amino acids. V shed 7 bases and J shed 5 bases, with 21 bases lying between them. CDR3 sequence: CASRLERGGWTEAFF. Written as DNA, the CDR3 is TGTGCCAGCCGGCTAGAGCGGGGGGGTTGGACTGAAGCTTTCTTT.

The chain couples TRBV7-3 to TRBJ2-1; D is perhaps TRBD2 (5 bases). Trimming left V 0 bases short and J 8 bases short, with 14 bases between. The CDR3 extends over 15 amino acids. The germline gives CDR1 SGHTA, CDR2 FQGTGA. CDR3 nucleotide sequence: TGTGCCAGCAGCTTAACGTCGGCTAGCTCGGATGAGCAGTTCTTC. This translates into CASSLTSASSDEQFF. The complete variable domain, with remaining parts taken from reference TRBV7-3 and TRBJ2-1, reads GAGVSQTPSNKVTEKGKYVELRCDPISGHTALYWYRQSLGQGPEFLIYFQGTGAADDSGLPNDRFFAVRPEGSVSTLKIQRTERGDSAVYLCASSLTSASSDEQFFGPGTRLTVL.

The genes are TRBV21-1 and TRBJ2-3; TRBD2 was called by the table and not checked on the DNA. TRBV21-1 corresponds to a pseudogene. This CDR3 is 22 amino acids long. This CDR3 is CASSKENGLAGGPCQGTDTQYF. The CDR3 DNA reads as TGTGCCAGCAGCAAAGAGAATGGACTAGCGGGGGGGCCCTGCCAGGGGACAGATACGCAGTATTTT.

This clone was seen once. This chain links TRBV6-5 with TRBJ1-1; a possible D gene is TRBD1 (6 bases). Trimming took 5 bases from V and 5 from J, leaving 18 bases between them. This CDR3 is built from 15 residues. Germline V lookup: CDR1 MNHEY, CDR2 SVGAGI. The CDR3 region is CASSKLAGARTEAFF. DNA for the CDR3: TGTGCCAGCAGTAAATTGGCAGGGGCGCGAACTGAAGCTTTCTTT.

The CDR3: CASSRIVATEAFF. For the CDR3, the DNA is TGTGCCAGCAGTCGGATTGTGGCCACTGAAGCTTTCTTT. The chain joins TRBV6-5 to TRBJ1-1, with D uncertain. Germline CDR1 MNHEY, CDR2 SVGAGI. The CDR3 is made up of 13 amino acids. Deletions cut 5 bases from V and 4 bases from J, with 11 bases between.

V usage is TRBV25-1 and J usage is TRBJ2-1; 7 nucleotides align to TRBD2. Germline trimming cut 2 bases from V and 9 bases from J; bases unmatched to any gene: 10. The CDR3 is made up of 15 amino acids. The germline gives CDR1 MGHDK, CDR2 SYGVNS. CDR3 DNA sequence: TGTGCCAGCAGTGAAGCCGGACTAGTCCGCTTTGAGCAGTTCTTC. This codes for CASSEAGLVRFEQFF.

The rearrangement uses TRBV2 and TRBJ2-4; 7 positions match TRBD1. J gave up 2 bases and V 6 bases, and 7 bases lay outside the gene matches. The CDR3 has 15 amino acids. CDR1 is SNHLY, CDR2 FYNNEI, per germline. The chain's CDR3 is CASSAMGQTKNIQYF. The CDR3 DNA is TGTGCCAGCAGCGCTATGGGACAGACCAAAAACATTCAGTACTTC.

The chain employs TRBV18 and TRBJ2-7; D is undetermined. Looked up from germline, CDR1 is KGHSH and CDR2 is LQKENI. Trimming cost V 4 bases and J 4 bases, with 20 bases left between them. This CDR3 spans 16 amino acids. The CDR3 DNA reads TGTGCCAGCTCACGGGGAACCGAGGCCAGCAGGTACGAGCAGTACTTC. Translated: CASSRGTEASRYEQYF.

The CDR3, as DNA: TGCACCAGCAGCCAAGGGGAAGTAGCGGTAAATGGCCGGGATGAGCAGTTCTTC. It encodes CTSSQGEVAVNGRDEQFF. The chain employs TRBV1 and TRBJ2-1; the table names TRBD2, a call not compared with the DNA. TRBV1 is a pseudogene locus. The CDR3 covers 18 residues.